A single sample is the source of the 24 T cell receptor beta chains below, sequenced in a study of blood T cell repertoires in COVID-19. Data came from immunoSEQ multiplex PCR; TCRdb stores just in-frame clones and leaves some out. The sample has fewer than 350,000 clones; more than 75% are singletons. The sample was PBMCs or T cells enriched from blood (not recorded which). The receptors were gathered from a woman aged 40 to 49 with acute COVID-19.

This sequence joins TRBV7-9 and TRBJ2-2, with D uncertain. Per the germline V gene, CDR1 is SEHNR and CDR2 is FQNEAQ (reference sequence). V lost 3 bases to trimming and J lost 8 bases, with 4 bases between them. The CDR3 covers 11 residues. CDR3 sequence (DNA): TGTGCCAGCAGCTTGCGGGGGGAGCTGTTTTTT. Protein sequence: CASSLRGELFF.

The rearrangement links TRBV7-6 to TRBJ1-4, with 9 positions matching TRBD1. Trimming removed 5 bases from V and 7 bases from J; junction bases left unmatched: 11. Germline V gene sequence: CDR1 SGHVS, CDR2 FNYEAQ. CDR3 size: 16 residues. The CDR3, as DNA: TGTGCCAGCAGCCAAGGGGGGACAGGGTTTTTTGAAAAACTGTTTTTT. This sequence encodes CASSQGGTGFFEKLFF. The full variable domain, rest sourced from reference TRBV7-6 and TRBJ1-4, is GAGVSQSPRYKVTKRGQDVALRCDPISGHVSLYWYRQALGQGPEFLTYFNYEAQQDKSGLPNDRFSAERPEGSISTLTIQRTEQRDSAMYRCASSQGGTGFFEKLFFGSGTQLSVL.

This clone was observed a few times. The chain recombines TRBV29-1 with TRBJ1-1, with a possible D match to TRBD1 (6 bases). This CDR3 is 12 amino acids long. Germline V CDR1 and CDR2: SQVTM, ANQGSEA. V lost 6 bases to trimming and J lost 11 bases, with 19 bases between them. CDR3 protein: CSVQGGGKIAFF. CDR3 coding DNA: TGCAGCGTCCAAGGGGGGGGAAAGATTGCTTTCTTT.

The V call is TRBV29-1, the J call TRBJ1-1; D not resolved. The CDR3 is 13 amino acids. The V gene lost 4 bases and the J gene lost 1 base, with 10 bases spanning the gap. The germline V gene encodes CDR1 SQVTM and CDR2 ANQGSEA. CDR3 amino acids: CSVAEGSNTEAFF. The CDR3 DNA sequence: TGCAGCGTTGCTGAGGGCTCGAACACTGAAGCTTTCTTT. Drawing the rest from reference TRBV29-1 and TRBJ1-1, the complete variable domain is SAVISQKPSRDICQRGTSLTIQCQVDSQVTMMFWYRQQPGQSLTLIATANQGSEATYESGFVIDKFPISRPNLTFSTLTVSNMSPEDSSIYLCSVAEGSNTEAFFGQGTRLTVV.

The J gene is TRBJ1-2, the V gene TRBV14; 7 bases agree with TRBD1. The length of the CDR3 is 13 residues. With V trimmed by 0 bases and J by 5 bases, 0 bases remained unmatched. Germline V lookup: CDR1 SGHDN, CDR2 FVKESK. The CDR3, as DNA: TGTGCCAGCAGCCAAGACAGGGGGTATGGCTACACCTTC. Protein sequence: CASSQDRGYGYTF.

The CDR3 protein is CASSNVRLTGIGVYEQYF. The DNA of the CDR3 is TGTGCCAGTAGCAATGTCCGACTTACAGGGATAGGGGTCTACGAGCAGTACTTC. The chain recombines TRBV19 with TRBJ2-7, with D perhaps TRBD1 (6 bases). The CDR3 runs 18 residues. Germline V lookup: CDR1 LNHDA, CDR2 SQIVND (reference sequence). Trimming removed 6 bases from V and 3 bases from J, with 27 bases in between.

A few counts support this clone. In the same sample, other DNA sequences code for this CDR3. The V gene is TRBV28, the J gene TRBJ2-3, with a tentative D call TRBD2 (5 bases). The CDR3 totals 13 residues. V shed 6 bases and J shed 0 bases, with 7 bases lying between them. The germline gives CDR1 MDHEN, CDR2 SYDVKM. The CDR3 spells CASSRGSTDTQYF. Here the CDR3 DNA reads TGTGCCAGCAGCCGGGGAAGCACAGATACGCAGTATTTT.

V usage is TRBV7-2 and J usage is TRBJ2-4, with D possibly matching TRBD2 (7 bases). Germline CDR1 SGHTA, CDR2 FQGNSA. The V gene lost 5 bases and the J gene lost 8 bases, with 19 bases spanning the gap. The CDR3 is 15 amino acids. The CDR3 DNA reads TGTGCCAGCAGCCCTAGGGGGGGGACCCCAGACATTCAGTACTTC. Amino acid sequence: CASSPRGGTPDIQYF.

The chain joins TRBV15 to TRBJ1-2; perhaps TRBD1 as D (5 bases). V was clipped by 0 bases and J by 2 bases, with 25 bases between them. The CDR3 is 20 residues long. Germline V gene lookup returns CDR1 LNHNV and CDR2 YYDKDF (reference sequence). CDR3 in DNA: TGTGCCACCAGCAGAGATTATACCTCGGCAGGGAACGAAGCAAACTATGGCTACACCTTC. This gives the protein CATSRDYTSAGNEANYGYTF.

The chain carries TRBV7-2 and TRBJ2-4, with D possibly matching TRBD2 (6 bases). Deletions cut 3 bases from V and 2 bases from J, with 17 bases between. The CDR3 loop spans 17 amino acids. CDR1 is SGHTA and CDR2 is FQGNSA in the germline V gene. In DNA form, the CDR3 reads TGTGCCAGCAGCTTGGAGGGGCCGGTCGGGTCCAAAAACATTCAGTACTTC. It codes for CASSLEGPVGSKNIQYF.

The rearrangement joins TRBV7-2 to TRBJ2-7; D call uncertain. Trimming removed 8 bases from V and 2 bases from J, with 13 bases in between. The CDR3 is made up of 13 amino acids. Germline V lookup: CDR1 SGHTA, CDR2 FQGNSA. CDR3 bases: TGTGCCAGCGGGCCTGGGCCCGCCTACGAGCAGTACTTC. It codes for CASGPGPAYEQYF.

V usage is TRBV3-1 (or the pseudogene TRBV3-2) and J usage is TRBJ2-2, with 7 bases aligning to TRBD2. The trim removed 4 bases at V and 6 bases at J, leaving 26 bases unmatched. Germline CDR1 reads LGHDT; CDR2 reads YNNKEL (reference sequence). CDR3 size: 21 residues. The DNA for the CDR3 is TGTGCCAGCAGCCCTCCCCCGGGTAGCGGGCCCAGGGCAGGTTTCGCCGGGGAGCTGTTTTTT. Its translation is CASSPPPGSGPRAGFAGELFF.

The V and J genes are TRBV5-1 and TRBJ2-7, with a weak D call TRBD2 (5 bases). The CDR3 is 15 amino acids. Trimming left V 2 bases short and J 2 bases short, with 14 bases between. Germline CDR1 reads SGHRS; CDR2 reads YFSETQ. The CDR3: CASSLDGGSTYEQYF. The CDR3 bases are TGCGCCAGCAGCTTAGACGGAGGTAGCACCTACGAGCAGTACTTC.

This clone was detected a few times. CDR3 region: CASSRQKQNTEAFF. In DNA form, the CDR3 reads TGTGCCAGCAGCCGACAGAAGCAGAACACTGAAGCTTTCTTT. The chain has TRBV5-4 and TRBJ1-1; D might be TRBD1 (5 bases). This CDR3 has 14 amino acids. Germline loops: CDR1 SGHNT, CDR2 YYREEE (reference sequence). The V gene lost 4 bases and the J gene lost 1 base, with 11 bases spanning the gap.

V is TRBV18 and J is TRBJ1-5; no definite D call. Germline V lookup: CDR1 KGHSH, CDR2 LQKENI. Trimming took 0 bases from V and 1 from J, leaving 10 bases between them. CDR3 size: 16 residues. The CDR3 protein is CASSPPSGNSNQPQHF. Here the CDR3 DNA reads TGTGCCAGCTCACCACCGTCGGGGAACAGCAATCAGCCCCAGCATTTT.

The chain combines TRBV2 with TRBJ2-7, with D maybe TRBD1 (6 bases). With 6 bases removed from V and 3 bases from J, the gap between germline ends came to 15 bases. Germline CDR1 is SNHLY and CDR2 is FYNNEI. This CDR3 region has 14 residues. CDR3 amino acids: CASRPRTDLYEQYF. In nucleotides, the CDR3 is TGTGCCAGCAGGCCACGGACAGACCTCTACGAGCAGTACTTC.

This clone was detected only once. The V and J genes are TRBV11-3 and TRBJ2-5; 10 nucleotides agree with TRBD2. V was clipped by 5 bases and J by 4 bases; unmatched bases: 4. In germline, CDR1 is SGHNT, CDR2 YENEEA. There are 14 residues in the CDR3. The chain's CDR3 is CASSPRLAGETQYF. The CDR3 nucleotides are TGTGCCAGCAGCCCTAGACTAGCGGGAGAGACCCAGTACTTC.

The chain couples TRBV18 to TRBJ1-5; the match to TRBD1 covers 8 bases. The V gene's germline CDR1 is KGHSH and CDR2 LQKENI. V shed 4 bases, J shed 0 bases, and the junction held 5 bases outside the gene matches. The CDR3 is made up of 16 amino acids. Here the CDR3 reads CASSQDRGTSNQPQHF. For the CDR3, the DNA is TGTGCCAGCTCACAAGACAGGGGCACTAGCAATCAGCCCCAGCATTTT.

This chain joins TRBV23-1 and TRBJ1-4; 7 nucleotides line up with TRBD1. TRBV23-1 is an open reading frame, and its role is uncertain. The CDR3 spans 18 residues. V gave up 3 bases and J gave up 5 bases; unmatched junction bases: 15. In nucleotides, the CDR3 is TGCGCCAGCAGTCATTCCGACAGGGTCCAGGTTCCGAATGAAAAACTGTTTTTT. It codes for CASSHSDRVQVPNEKLFF.

The CDR3 region is CASSTGTSGIFSEQFF. CDR3 DNA sequence: TGTGCCAGCAGTACTGGGACTAGCGGGATATTTAGTGAGCAGTTCTTC. The rearrangement joins TRBV6-4 to TRBJ2-1; 13 bases agree with TRBD2. The CDR3 totals 16 residues. The germline gives CDR1 MRHNA, CDR2 SNTAGT. V shed 5 bases, J shed 9 bases, and the junction held 10 bases outside the gene matches.

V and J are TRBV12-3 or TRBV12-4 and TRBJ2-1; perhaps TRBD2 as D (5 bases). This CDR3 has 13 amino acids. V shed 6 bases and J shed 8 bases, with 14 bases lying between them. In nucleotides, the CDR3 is TGTGCCAGCAGAGAGGCGGGTTTCCATGAGCAGTTCTTC. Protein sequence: CASREAGFHEQFF.

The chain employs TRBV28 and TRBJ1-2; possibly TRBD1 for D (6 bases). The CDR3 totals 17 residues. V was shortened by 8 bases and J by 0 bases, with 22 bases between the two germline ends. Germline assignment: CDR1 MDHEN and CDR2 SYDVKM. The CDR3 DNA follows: TGTGCCAGCCACAGCGGGATCGGAGGGGGAACTAACTATGGCTACACCTTC. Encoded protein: CASHSGIGGGTNYGYTF.

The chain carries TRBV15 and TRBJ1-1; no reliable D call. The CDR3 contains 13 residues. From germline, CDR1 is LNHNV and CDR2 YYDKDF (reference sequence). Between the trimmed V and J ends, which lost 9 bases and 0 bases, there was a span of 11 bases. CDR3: CATAGRMNTEAFF. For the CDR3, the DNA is TGTGCCACTGCGGGGAGGATGAACACTGAAGCTTTCTTT.

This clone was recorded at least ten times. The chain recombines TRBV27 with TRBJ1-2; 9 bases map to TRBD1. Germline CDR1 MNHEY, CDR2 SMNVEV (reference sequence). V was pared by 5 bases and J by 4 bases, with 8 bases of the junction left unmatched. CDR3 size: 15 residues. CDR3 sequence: CASSAGQGRSYGYTF. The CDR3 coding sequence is TGTGCCAGCAGTGCAGGACAGGGGCGGAGCTATGGCTACACCTTC.